These T cell receptor beta chains were read from a single sample in a study of blood T cell repertoires in COVID-19. TCRdb keeps only in-frame clones here, not all; method: immunoSEQ multiplex PCR. The table includes 70,000 to 100,000 clones, 88% detected once. Sequencing used peripheral blood. Source of these receptors: a woman at least 80 years old with active COVID-19. The CDR3 runs from the conserved cysteine through the conserved F or W. D genes are given only for firm matches. Expanded clones get a size class; other rows say once, few or many, or leave the size out.

CDR3aa: CASSGGRYQETQYF
CDR3nt: TGTGCCAGTAGTGGCGGGCGGTACCAAGAGACCCAGTACTTC
d_gene: .
abundance: .
j_gene: TRBJ2-5
v_gene: TRBV19

CDR3aa: CASSLSSQFYGYTF
CDR3nt: TGTGCCAGCAGCTTAAGTTCCCAGTTCTATGGCTACACCTTC
d_gene: .
abundance: .
j_gene: TRBJ1-2
v_gene: TRBV7-2

CDR3aa: CASRWTGSSYEQYF
CDR3nt: TGTGCCAGCAGGTGGACAGGTAGCTCCTACGAGCAGTACTTC
d_gene: TRBD1
abundance: few
j_gene: TRBJ2-7
v_gene: TRBV9

CDR3aa: CASTISGSSYNEQFF
CDR3nt: TGTGCCAGTACGATTAGCGGGAGCTCCTACAATGAGCAGTTCTTC
d_gene: TRBD2
abundance: .
j_gene: TRBJ2-1
v_gene: TRBV19

CDR3aa: CASSLRGAAYEQYF
CDR3nt: TGTGCCAGCAGTTTACGGGGTGCGGCCTACGAGCAGTACTTC
d_gene: .
abundance: .
j_gene: TRBJ2-7
v_gene: TRBV27

CDR3aa: CASSLSTSGIYEQYF
CDR3nt: TGTGCCAGCAGTTTGAGTACTAGCGGGATTTACGAGCAGTACTTC
d_gene: TRBD2
abundance: .
j_gene: TRBJ2-7
v_gene: TRBV28

CDR3aa: CASSLAGKATYEQYF
CDR3nt: TGTGCCAGCAGTTTAGCGGGGAAGGCTACCTACGAGCAGTACTTC
d_gene: .
abundance: .
j_gene: TRBJ2-7
v_gene: TRBV28

CDR3aa: CASSTTGVVYGYTF
CDR3nt: TGTGCCAGTAGTACGACAGGGGTCGTCTATGGCTACACCTTC
d_gene: TRBD1
abundance: .
j_gene: TRBJ1-2
v_gene: TRBV19

CDR3aa: CASSYGTGGYEQYF
CDR3nt: TGTGCCAGCAGTTACGGGACAGGGGGCTACGAGCAGTACTTC
d_gene: TRBD1
abundance: .
j_gene: TRBJ2-7
v_gene: TRBV6-6

CDR3aa: CASSYHRAEYGYTF
CDR3nt: TGTGCCAGCAGTTACCACAGGGCAGAGTATGGCTACACCTTC
d_gene: .
abundance: .
j_gene: TRBJ1-2
v_gene: TRBV6-6

CDR3aa: CASSWSSGRGYEQYF
CDR3nt: TGTGCCAGCAGTTGGTCTAGCGGGAGGGGCTACGAGCAGTACTTC
d_gene: TRBD2
abundance: once
j_gene: TRBJ2-7
v_gene: TRBV6-5

CDR3aa: CASSYRGETREQFF
CDR3nt: TGTGCCAGCAGTTATCGGGGGGAGACGAGAGAGCAGTTCTTC
d_gene: TRBD2
abundance: .
j_gene: TRBJ2-1
v_gene: TRBV6-2/TRBV6-3

CDR3aa: CASSLTLDRVDF
CDR3nt: TGTGCCAGCAGCTTAACCCTAGACCGAGTTGACTTC
d_gene: .
abundance: .
j_gene: TRBJ2-5
v_gene: TRBV7-2

CDR3aa: CASSGARMSGETQYF
CDR3nt: TGTGCCAGCAGTGGGGCTAGAATGTCGGGAGAGACCCAGTACTTC
d_gene: .
abundance: .
j_gene: TRBJ2-5
v_gene: TRBV28

CDR3aa: CASSFSLAGGHNEQFF
CDR3nt: TGTGCCAGCAGCTTTTCCCTAGCGGGAGGCCATAATGAGCAGTTCTTC
d_gene: TRBD2
abundance: .
j_gene: TRBJ2-1
v_gene: TRBV13

CDR3aa: CASSSSRLVNYGYTF
CDR3nt: TGTGCCAGCAGCTCTAGTCGGCTTGTCAACTATGGCTACACCTTC
d_gene: .
abundance: .
j_gene: TRBJ1-2
v_gene: TRBV7-8

CDR3aa: CASREGQGGIF
CDR3nt: TGTGCCAGCAGGGAGGGACAGGGTGGGATTTTT
d_gene: TRBD1
abundance: .
j_gene: TRBJ1-4
v_gene: TRBV6-5

CDR3aa: CATEAGGYEQYF
CDR3nt: TGTGCCACGGAGGCAGGGGGGTACGAGCAGTACTTC
d_gene: .
abundance: .
j_gene: TRBJ2-7
v_gene: TRBV10-3

CDR3aa: CSASQTGQGPYEQYF
CDR3nt: TGCAGTGCTAGTCAGACCGGACAGGGGCCCTACGAGCAGTACTTC
d_gene: TRBD1
abundance: .
j_gene: TRBJ2-7
v_gene: TRBV20-1

CDR3aa: CASSYENSYEQYF
CDR3nt: TGTGCCAGCAGTTACGAGAACTCCTACGAGCAGTACTTC
d_gene: .
abundance: few
j_gene: TRBJ2-7
v_gene: TRBV6-2/TRBV6-3